Presented here are 14 T cell receptor beta chains from one specimen sequenced in a study of blood T cells in healthy people across ages. The authors ran a second PCR of 7 to 11 cycles using a sample-barcoded 5' primer and a J-beta primer mix. TCRdb reprocessed the 5' RACE reads with MiXCR, giving one entry per CDR3 protein. The sample lists around 580,000 distinct CDR3 sequences, 47% seen once, with around 23% in the top ten. Material: blood. These TCRs come from an elderly man in good health.

V and J are TRBV29-1 and TRBJ2-3, with a tentative D call TRBD2 (6 bases). The V gene lost 0 bases and the J gene lost 4 bases, with 14 bases spanning the gap. This CDR3 has 15 residues. Germline V gives CDR1 SQVTM, CDR2 ANQGSEA. CDR3 sequence reads: CSVEDALASSDTQYF. The CDR3 DNA is TGCAGCGTTGAAGATGCGCTAGCGTCGTCAGATACGCAGTATTTT.

In its sample, this clonotype was seen many times. The J gene is TRBJ2-5, the V gene TRBV6-5; D is unclear. Looked up from germline, CDR1 is MNHEY and CDR2 is SVGAGI. Trimming shortened V by 5 bases and J by 5 bases, and 15 bases separated the two germline ends. The CDR3 consists of 14 residues. CDR3 sequence reads: CASSTRLASETQYF. Here the CDR3 DNA reads TGTGCCAGCAGTACCCGTCTGGCGTCCGAGACCCAGTACTTC.

V and J are TRBV28 and TRBJ2-1, with 11 bases identical to TRBD2. There are 15 residues in the CDR3. Germline trimming cut 7 bases from V and 3 bases from J; bases unmatched to any gene: 5. CDR1 is MDHEN, CDR2 SYDVKM, per germline. CDR3 amino acids: CASTRGTSGYNEQFF. The DNA of the CDR3 is TGTGCCAGCACCCGAGGGACTAGCGGCTACAATGAGCAGTTCTTC. The variable domain in full, with the rest retrieved from reference TRBV28 and TRBJ2-1, is DVKVTQSSRYLVKRTGEKVFLECVQDMDHENMFWYRQDPGLGLRLIYFSYDVKMKEKGDIPEGYSVSREKKERFSLILESASTNQTSMYLCASTRGTSGYNEQFFGPGTRLTVL.

In its sample, this clonotype was seen a few times. This sequence joins TRBV27 and TRBJ2-1; 8 nucleotides match TRBD1. The CDR3 is 16 amino acids. Per the germline V gene, CDR1 is MNHEY and CDR2 is SMNVEV (reference sequence). V trimming: 0 bases; J trimming: 2 bases; junction bases outside the gene matches: 3. CDR3 region: CASSLSWTGTYNEQFF. The CDR3 DNA sequence: TGTGCCAGCAGTTTATCTTGGACAGGGACCTACAATGAGCAGTTCTTC.

The table lists this clonotype with many counts. The CDR3 is CASIPREGPTDTQYF. The CDR3 coding sequence is TGTGCCAGCATCCCCCGGGAAGGACCCACAGATACGCAGTATTTT. V gene TRBV6-6 combines with J gene TRBJ2-3; a possible D gene is TRBD2 (5 bases). Between the trimmed V and J ends, which lost 7 bases and 2 bases, there was a span of 16 bases. Germline CDR1 and CDR2: MNHNY and SVGAGI (reference sequence). The CDR3 is 15 amino acids.

This chain connects TRBV5-1 to TRBJ2-1; the D is unclear. There are 16 residues in the CDR3. Trimming left V 3 bases short and J 2 bases short, with 15 bases between. Germline V gives CDR1 SGHRS, CDR2 YFSETQ. CDR3 region: CASSSLSSGPYNEQFF. CDR3 DNA: TGCGCCAGCAGCTCCTTATCTAGTGGGCCCTACAATGAGCAGTTCTTC.

The rearrangement joins TRBV29-1 to TRBJ2-6; D is unclear. Germline V gene lookup returns CDR1 SQVTM and CDR2 ANQGSEA. The V and J ends lost 4 bases and 2 bases respectively, with 6 bases between them. The CDR3 length is 13 residues. The CDR3 DNA reads as TGCAGCGTTGGTCGGACTGGGGCCAACGTCCTGACTTTC. The encoded protein is CSVGRTGANVLTF. Looking up the rest from reference TRBV29-1 and TRBJ2-6 gives the full variable domain: SAVISQKPSRDICQRGTSLTIQCQVDSQVTMMFWYRQQPGQSLTLIATANQGSEATYESGFVIDKFPISRPNLTFSTLTVSNMSPEDSSIYLCSVGRTGANVLTFGAGSRLTVL.

Comment on this clonotype: A much more abundant neighbour one base away suggests this may be a read error. V and J are TRBV6-5 and TRBJ2-5; 11 nucleotides line up with TRBD2. The CDR3 spans 13 residues. The junction had 8 bases not matched to a gene; V was cut back by 6 bases and J by 11 bases. From germline, CDR1 is MNHEY and CDR2 SVGAGI. The CDR3 DNA reads as TGTGCCAGCAGACTAGCGGGAGATAGGGAGCAGTACTTC. Its translation: CASRLAGDREQYF.

The chain carries TRBV5-1 and TRBJ1-4, with D tentatively TRBD1 (6 bases). Germline V gene lookup returns CDR1 SGHRS and CDR2 YFSETQ. The CDR3 runs 17 residues. The V end was cut by 1 base, the J end by 3 bases, with 16 bases between. CDR3 bases: TGCGCCAGCAGCTTGACAGGGTCGCCGGTGGCTAATGAAAAACTGTTTTTT. Amino acids: CASSLTGSPVANEKLFF.

The J gene is TRBJ2-7, the V gene TRBV6-5; tentative D call: TRBD1 (5 bases). V was clipped by 5 bases and J by 3 bases, with 17 bases between them. Looked up from germline, CDR1 is MNHEY and CDR2 is SVGAGI. The CDR3 consists of 15 residues. CDR3 amino acids: CASSPTPTAYYEQYF. CDR3 DNA: TGTGCCAGCAGTCCAACCCCGACAGCCTACTACGAGCAGTACTTC.

The chain joins TRBV7-2 to TRBJ2-7; D could derive from TRBD1 or TRBD2 (6 bases each). The CDR3 is 15 amino acids. Trimming pared 4 bases from V and 0 bases from J, leaving 13 bases between. Germline CDR1 reads SGHTA; CDR2 reads FQGNSA. CDR3 residues: CASSWGAESSYEQYF. The CDR3 DNA reads as TGTGCCAGCAGCTGGGGGGCGGAGAGCTCCTACGAGCAGTACTTC. Full variable domain (missing parts from reference TRBV7-2 and TRBJ2-7): GAGVSQSPSNKVTEKGKDVELRCDPISGHTALYWYRQSLGQGLEFLIYFQGNSAPDKSGLPSDRFSAERTGGSVSTLTIQRTQQEDSAVYLCASSWGAESSYEQYFGPGTRLTVT.

This clonotype was seen a few times. CDR3 DNA: TGTGCCAGCAGTCCTAGCGGCCCCTACAATGAGCAGTTCTTC. This sequence encodes CASSPSGPYNEQFF. The rearrangement joins TRBV7-6 to TRBJ2-1, with 7 bases matching TRBD2. The CDR3 length is 14 residues. In germline, CDR1 is SGHVS, CDR2 FNYEAQ. V lost 6 bases, J lost 2 bases, and 4 bases stayed unmatched.

V and J are TRBV12-3 or TRBV12-4 and TRBJ1-2; 8 bases align to TRBD1. V shed 6 bases, J shed 7 bases, and the junction held 7 bases outside the gene matches. This CDR3 comprises 13 residues. This chain's CDR3 is CASSPDRGPGYTF. In nucleotides, the CDR3 is TGTGCCAGCAGCCCAGACAGGGGTCCTGGCTACACCTTC.

There are a few counts of this clonotype. One junction end does not reproduce the germline sequence, and a read error may be involved. The rearrangement links TRBV27 to TRBJ2-1, with TRBD2 identical over 12 bases. The CDR3 runs to 18 residues. The germline V gene has CDR1 MNHEY and CDR2 SMNVEV (reference sequence). The DNA of the CDR3 is TGTGCCAGCAGTCTATCCCGACTAGCGGGGGCCTCCTACAATGAGCAGTTCTTC. This sequence encodes CASSLSRLAGASYNEQFF.